The subject of this entry is one TCR beta chain. This sample was included in a study of blood T cell repertoires in COVID-19. Study details: COVID-19 samples, acute and convalescent, were from the United States, Italy and Spain. T cells, B-cell-depleted T cells, or PBMCs provided the cDNA or gDNA that served as material.

Per the authors' pipeline: Using reference gene primer amplification, nucleated cell counts were estimated. TCRdb's table, derived via immunoSEQ multiplex PCR, lists solely in-frame clones and lacks some. For V, J and clone size, that table is used; D and trimming come from the DNA. The table lists about 270,000 clones, approximately 82% of them singletons. V lost 7 bases and J lost 5; bases outside the gene matches: 8. Germline V CDR1 and CDR2: MDHEN, SYDVKM. The CDR3 extends over 15 amino acids. Material: peripheral blood. This sequence was found in a woman between 18 and 29 years old with acute or convalescent COVID-19. The chain uses TRBV28 and TRBJ2-5; 12 nucleotides line up with TRBD2. The CDR3 reads CASTPLGTSGETQYF. The CDR3 region has the DNA TGTGCCAGCACCCCCCTTGGGACTAGCGGGGAGACCCAGTACTTC. Full variable domain (missing parts from reference TRBV28 and TRBJ2-5): DVKVTQSSRYLVKRTGEKVFLECVQDMDHENMFWYRQDPGLGLRLIYFSYDVKMKEKGDIPEGYSVSREKKERFSLILESASTNQTSMYLCASTPLGTSGETQYFGPGTRLLVL.